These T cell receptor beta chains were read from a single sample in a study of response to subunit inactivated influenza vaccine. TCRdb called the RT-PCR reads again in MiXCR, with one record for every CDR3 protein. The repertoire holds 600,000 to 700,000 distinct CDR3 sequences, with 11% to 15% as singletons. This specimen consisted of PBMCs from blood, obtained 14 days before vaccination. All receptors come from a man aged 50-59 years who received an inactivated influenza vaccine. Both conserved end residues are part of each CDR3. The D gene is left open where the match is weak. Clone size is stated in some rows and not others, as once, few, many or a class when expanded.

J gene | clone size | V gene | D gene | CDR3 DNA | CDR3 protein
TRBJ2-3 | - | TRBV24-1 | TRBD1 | TGTGCCACCAGTGATTATGCCGCGACAGGGGGCCCAGATACGCAGTATTTT | CATSDYAATGGPDTQYF
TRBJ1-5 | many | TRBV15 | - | TGTGCCACCAGCAGAGCAGGGGCCACCCAGCCCCAGCATTTT | CATSRAGATQPQHF
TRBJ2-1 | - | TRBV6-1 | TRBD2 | TGTGCCAGCACCCCAGCGGGAGGCGCCTACAATGAGCAGTTCTTC | CASTPAGGAYNEQFF
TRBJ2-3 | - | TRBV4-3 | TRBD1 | TGCGCCAGCAGCCAAGGTGGACAGGGGTTTGTCAGCACAGATACGCAGTATTTT | CASSQGGQGFVSTDTQYF
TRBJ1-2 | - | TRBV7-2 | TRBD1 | TGTGCCAGCAGCCTGGGACAGGAAGGGGGCTACACCTTC | CASSLGQEGGYTF
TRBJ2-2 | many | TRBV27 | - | TGTGCCAGCAAGGAGTTTAACACCGGGGAGCTGTTTTTT | CASKEFNTGELFF
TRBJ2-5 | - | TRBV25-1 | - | TGTGCCAGCAGAGAGACCCAGTACTTC | CASRETQYF
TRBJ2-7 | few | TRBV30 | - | TGTGCCTGGAGACAGGACTCCTACGAGCAGTACTTC | CAWRQDSYEQYF
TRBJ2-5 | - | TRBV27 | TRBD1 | TGTGCCAGCAGTTTATACCTTGGAGACAAATGGACAGGGAAGACCCAGTACTTC | CASSLYLGDKWTGKTQYF
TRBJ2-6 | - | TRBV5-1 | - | TGCGCCACCCACCAGGGGGGATCTCTCTCTGGGGCCAACGTCCTGACTTTC | CATHQGGSLSGANVLTF
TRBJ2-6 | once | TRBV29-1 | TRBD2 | TGCAGCGTTGGACACGAGCGGGGTTCTGGGGCCAACGTCCTGACTTTC | CSVGHERGSGANVLTF
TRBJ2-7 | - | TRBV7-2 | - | TGTGCCAGCACCACGGGGAGGGGGGACTACGAGCAGTACTTC | CASTTGRGDYEQYF